A single sample is the source of the 29 T cell receptor beta chains below, sequenced in a study of blood T cells in healthy people across ages (dated by TCRdb to about 2015). Library preparation used 5' RACE. Sequenced using an Illumina HiSeq 2500. The second PCR ran for about 7 to 11 cycles and used a J-beta primer mix along with a sample-barcoded 5' primer. In-frame beta chains were kept once TCRdb had trimmed the public reads at Q25 with fastp and called clones with MiXCR. Every entry covers one CDR3 protein and lists the most common genes and DNA from its rows. The sample table shows some 370,000 distinct CDR3 sequences, and 52% are seen once. The ten top clones hold 50% to 65% of the sample. The sample comprised blood. These receptors came from a man between 60 and 75 years old in good health.

The rearrangement uses TRBV5-6 and TRBJ1-2, with D unresolved. The CDR3 is 14 residues long. V was clipped by 0 bases and J by 2 bases, with 8 bases between them. CDR1 and CDR2 from the germline V gene are SGHDT and YYEEEE. For the CDR3, the DNA is TGTGCCAGCAGCTTGGAGGGCCTCAACTATGGCTACACCTTC. Its translation: CASSLEGLNYGYTF.

This chain links TRBV30 with TRBJ2-4; D is unresolved. The better agreement between TRBJ2-5 and the DNA end casts doubt on the J call. Germline-derived CDR1 and CDR2 are GTSNPN and SVGIG (reference sequence). This CDR3 contains 12 residues. The chain's CDR3 is CAWSPIQETQYF. The CDR3 bases are TGTGCCTGGAGTCCGATTCAAGAGACCCAGTACTTC.

This clonotype was recorded many times. The genes are TRBV28 and TRBJ2-3, with TRBD2 matching over 9 bases. In germline, CDR1 is MDHEN, CDR2 SYDVKM. V was pared by 3 bases and J by 3 bases, with 1 base of the junction left unmatched. The CDR3 length is 14 residues. Here the CDR3 reads CASSFLAGTDTQYF. In nucleotides, the CDR3 is TGTGCCAGCAGTTTCCTAGCGGGAACAGATACGCAGTATTTT.

This clonotype was seen a few times. J is TRBJ2-6 and V is TRBV5-1; D possibly uses TRBD1 or TRBD2 (5 bases each). The CDR3 contains 19 residues. Germline CDR1 is SGHRS and CDR2 is YFSETQ. The V end was cut by 4 bases, the J end by 1 base, with 21 bases between. The CDR3 is CASSQDGGPLSSGANVLTF. The CDR3 nucleotides are TGCGCCAGCAGCCAAGATGGGGGACCCCTTTCTTCTGGGGCCAACGTCCTGACTTTC. The complete variable domain, with remaining parts taken from reference TRBV5-1 and TRBJ2-6, reads KAGVTQTPRYLIKTRGQQVTLSCSPISGHRSVSWYQQTPGQGLQFLFEYFSETQRNKGNFPGRFSGRQFSNSRSEMNVSTLELGDSALYLCASSQDGGPLSSGANVLTFGAGSRLTVL.

This clonotype was seen only a few times. The chain carries TRBV20-1 and TRBJ1-2, with 7 bases matching TRBD1. Trimming removed 1 base from V and 0 bases from J; junction bases left unmatched: 2. Germline CDR1 and CDR2: DFQATT and SNEGSKA (reference sequence). CDR3 length: 14 amino acids. For the CDR3, the DNA is TGCAGTGCTAGAGGGGACAGAGCTAACTATGGCTACACCTTC. Protein: CSARGDRANYGYTF.

This chain joins TRBV28 and TRBJ2-7; 7 bases line up with TRBD2. The CDR3 spans 14 residues. In germline, CDR1 is MDHEN, CDR2 SYDVKM. The ends lost 5 bases at V and 6 bases at J; junction bases unmatched: 10. CDR3 sequence reads: CASSTGGLRFEQYF. CDR3 in DNA: TGTGCCAGCAGTACGGGGGGACTCCGTTTCGAGCAGTACTTC.

This clonotype showed up just once. The chain is built from TRBV9 and TRBJ2-1; 9 bases are shared with TRBD1. The CDR3 consists of 16 residues. With 4 bases clipped from V and 8 bases from J, the junction kept 13 bases outside the gene matches. CDR1 is SGDLS and CDR2 is YYNGEE in the germline V gene. The CDR3 reads CASSSSLGTGYDEQFF. Here the CDR3 DNA reads TGTGCCAGCAGCTCATCACTGGGGACAGGGTATGATGAGCAGTTCTTC.

As regards this clonotype: A much larger clone sits a single nucleotide away, making a read error possible. The rearrangement links TRBV15 to TRBJ2-7, with a tentative D call TRBD2 (5 bases). The V end was cut by 5 bases, the J end by 1 base, with 9 bases between. Germline V gene data show CDR1 as LNHNV and CDR2 as YYDKDF (reference sequence). The CDR3 extends over 13 amino acids. The DNA for the CDR3 is TGTGCCACCAGCCTGAAGCGGTCCTACGAGCAGTACTTC. This sequence encodes CATSLKRSYEQYF.

The V call is TRBV20-1, the J call TRBJ2-1, with D hard to call. V was pared by 3 bases and J by 5 bases, with 11 bases between. The CDR3 sequence is 13 residues long. Germline V gene data show CDR1 as DFQATT and CDR2 as SNEGSKA (reference sequence). The CDR3 DNA sequence: TGCAGTGCTAGTAGGGATGGGGACAATGAGCAGTTCTTC. It yields the protein CSASRDGDNEQFF.

With regard to this clonotype: Just one base apart from a much larger clone, this may be a read error. This sequence joins TRBV11-2 and TRBJ1-2; D is unresolved. Germline-derived CDR1 and CDR2 are SGHAT and FQNNGV. Trimming removed 5 bases at V and 5 bases at J, with 18 bases between. CDR3 size: 15 residues. The CDR3: CASSAAAQAVYGYTF. For the CDR3, the DNA is TGTGCCAGCAGCGCCGCTGCCCAGGCTGTATATGGCTACACCTTC. Complete variable domain (other parts from reference TRBV11-2 and TRBJ1-2): EAGVAQSPRYKIIEKRQSVAFWCNPISGHATLYWYQQILGQGPKLLIQFQNNGVVDDSQLPKDRFSAERLKGVDSTLKIQPAKLEDSAVYLCASSAAAQAVYGYTFGSGTRLTVV.

V usage is TRBV6-2 or TRBV6-3 and J usage is TRBJ2-5; perhaps D is TRBD1 or TRBD2 (5 bases each). The CDR3 consists of 15 residues. Germline loops: CDR1 MNHEY, CDR2 SVGEGT. V gave up 2 bases and J gave up 0 bases, with 10 bases separating them. This CDR3 is CASSYNWGNQETQYF. CDR3 DNA sequence: TGTGCCAGCAGTTACAATTGGGGGAACCAAGAGACCCAGTACTTC.

The chain couples TRBV15 to TRBJ2-1; 7 bases are shared with TRBD1. Trimming cost V 5 bases and J 9 bases; bases outside gene matches: 7. The CDR3 contains 13 residues. Germline CDR1 is LNHNV and CDR2 is YYDKDF (reference sequence). DNA for the CDR3: TGTGCCACCAGCTCCCGACCAGGGGGTGAGCAGTTCTTC. Translated, it gives CATSSRPGGEQFF.

The V and J genes are TRBV10-3 and TRBJ2-2, with unresolved D. The germline V gene has CDR1 ENHRY and CDR2 SYGVKD. Trimming removed 3 bases from V and 5 bases from J, with 13 bases in between. This CDR3 is built from 15 residues. The chain's CDR3 is CAISESRDETGELFF. The CDR3 nucleotides read TGTGCCATCAGTGAAAGTCGCGACGAGACCGGGGAGCTGTTTTTT.

The genes are TRBV5-1 and TRBJ1-2, with D possibly matching TRBD1 (5 bases). This CDR3 has 16 residues. V lost 4 bases, J lost 5 bases, and 21 bases lay in between. The germline gives CDR1 SGHRS, CDR2 YFSETQ. Written as DNA, the CDR3 is TGCGCCAGCAGCGCAGGCGGAGGGACTGCCCTTTATGGCTACACCTTC. Amino acids: CASSAGGGTALYGYTF.

This chain links TRBV29-1 with TRBJ2-1; D is uncertain. CDR1 SQVTM and CDR2 ANQGSEA come from the germline V gene. Trimming stripped 4 bases from V and 2 bases from J, with 9 bases between. The CDR3 has 13 residues. The DNA for the CDR3 is TGCAGCGTTGGTGGGGTCCCCTACAATGAGCAGTTCTTC. Translating it yields CSVGGVPYNEQFF.

The genes are TRBV10-3 and TRBJ2-2, with D perhaps being TRBD1 or TRBD2 (6 bases each). This CDR3 is 19 amino acids long. CDR1 and CDR2 from the germline V gene are ENHRY and SYGVKD. Trimming pared 1 base from V and 1 base from J, leaving 19 bases between. The DNA of the CDR3 is TGTGCCATCAGTGAGTACGGGGGCGCTCAGAGGATGAACACCGGGGAGCTGTTTTTT. Protein: CAISEYGGAQRMNTGELFF.

This clonotype was observed once. A much more abundant neighbour one base away suggests this may be a read error. CDR3 region: CCARDRALNEQFF. The DNA for the CDR3 is TGCTGCGCCCGGGACAGGGCCCTCAATGAGCAGTTCTTC. The chain employs TRBV29-1 and TRBJ2-1; 9 positions agree with TRBD1. CDR3 size: 13 residues. The germline gives CDR1 SQVTM, CDR2 ANQGSEA.

V usage is TRBV29-1 and J usage is TRBJ1-2, with TRBD1 matching over 11 bases. Germline V CDR1 and CDR2: SQVTM, ANQGSEA. CDR3 length equals 16 residues. V gave up 7 bases and J gave up 3 bases; unmatched junction bases: 13. For the CDR3, the DNA is TGCAGCGGCAGGACAGGGGGCGTGGGAAAGGACTATGGCTACACCTTC. This encodes CSGRTGGVGKDYGYTF.

The V gene is TRBV25-1, the J gene TRBJ1-1; TRBD1 is a possible D gene (6 bases). The V end lost 1 base, the J end lost 2 bases, and 11 bases lay between the germline ends. Per the germline V gene, CDR1 is MGHDK and CDR2 is SYGVNS. The CDR3 runs to 15 residues. DNA of the CDR3: TGTGCCAGCAGTGAATTAGGGGGGGCCAACACTGAAGCTTTCTTT. Translating it yields CASSELGGANTEAFF.

The chain recombines TRBV29-1 with TRBJ2-6; 11 bases are shared with TRBD1. The CDR3 covers 16 residues. V lost 5 bases, J lost 0 bases, and 3 bases stayed unmatched. In germline, CDR1 is SQVTM, CDR2 ANQGSEA. The chain's CDR3 is CSVWDRGFSGANVLTF. The CDR3 DNA reads TGCAGCGTTTGGGACAGGGGGTTCTCTGGGGCCAACGTCCTGACTTTC.

This clonotype turned up a few times. The V gene is TRBV2, the J gene TRBJ2-7, with 9 bases aligning to TRBD2. In germline, CDR1 is SNHLY, CDR2 FYNNEI. The V gene end was trimmed by 11 bases and the J gene end by 3 bases; junction bases not matched to a gene: 2. CDR3 length: 11 residues. The chain's CDR3 is CAASGDYEQYF. CDR3 coding DNA: TGTGCCGCTAGCGGGGACTACGAGCAGTACTTC.

The chain carries TRBV11-2 and TRBJ2-3, with D unresolved. Germline V CDR1 and CDR2: SGHAT, FQNNGV. CDR3 length equals 15 residues. The V and J ends lost 0 bases and 1 base respectively, with 8 bases between them. The CDR3 DNA sequence: TGTGCCAGCAGCTTAGATCGTGGGGGCACAGATACGCAGTATTTT. This codes for CASSLDRGGTDTQYF.

This clonotype was picked up many times. V is TRBV7-2 and J is TRBJ2-3; the D is unclear. Trimming removed 1 base at V and 6 bases at J, with 8 bases between. This CDR3 spans 13 amino acids. From germline, CDR1 is SGHTA and CDR2 FQGNSA. The CDR3 sequence is CASSLDFWDTQYF. The CDR3 bases are TGTGCCAGCAGCTTAGATTTCTGGGATACGCAGTATTTT.

This clonotype was detected a few times. V usage is TRBV25-1 and J usage is TRBJ2-7, with 7 nucleotides matching TRBD1. This CDR3 contains 14 residues. CDR1 is MGHDK, CDR2 SYGVNS, per germline. V lost 8 bases to trimming and J lost 2 bases; unmatched junction nucleotides: 9. Here the CDR3 DNA reads TGTGCCAGCCGACCGACAGGGAAAACCTACGAGCAGTACTTC. This encodes CASRPTGKTYEQYF.

The V and J genes are TRBV5-1 and TRBJ2-6, with D uncertain. The CDR3 is 17 residues long. Trimming pared 0 bases from V and 0 bases from J, leaving 10 bases between. Germline-derived CDR1 and CDR2 are SGHRS and YFSETQ. The DNA for the CDR3 is TGCGCCAGCAGCTTGGCACGAGCCCCCTCTGGGGCCAACGTCCTGACTTTC. This sequence encodes CASSLARAPSGANVLTF. Complete variable domain (other parts from reference TRBV5-1 and TRBJ2-6): KAGVTQTPRYLIKTRGQQVTLSCSPISGHRSVSWYQQTPGQGLQFLFEYFSETQRNKGNFPGRFSGRQFSNSRSEMNVSTLELGDSALYLCASSLARAPSGANVLTFGAGSRLTVL.

The V call is TRBV15, the J call TRBJ1-4; no reliable D call. Germline-derived CDR1 and CDR2 are LNHNV and YYDKDF (reference sequence). The CDR3 contains 16 residues. The ends were cut back, 0 bases at V and 8 bases at J, with 16 bases in the middle. CDR3 sequence (DNA): TGTGCCACCAGCAGAGATCTTGTCAGTGGCCGGGAAAAACTGTTTTTT. It specifies CATSRDLVSGREKLFF.

This clonotype has more than one count but fewer than ten. The chain carries TRBV20-1 and TRBJ1-2; D is ambiguous. Deletions cut 3 bases from V and 1 base from J, with 18 bases between. This CDR3 contains 16 residues. CDR1 is DFQATT and CDR2 is SNEGSKA in the germline V gene (reference sequence). The CDR3 coding sequence is TGCAGTGCTAGTTTGAGGGATCACCCGGATAACTATGGCTACACCTTC. Its protein product is CSASLRDHPDNYGYTF.

This chain connects TRBV7-9 to TRBJ2-1; 11 nucleotides agree with TRBD1. The V gene end was trimmed by 11 bases and the J gene end by 2 bases; junction bases not matched to a gene: 8. The V gene's germline CDR1 is SEHNR and CDR2 FQNEAQ (reference sequence). The length of the CDR3 is 15 residues. The CDR3 region has the DNA TGTGCCGGTGTCCAGGGACAGGGGGCCTACAATGAGCAGTTCTTC. Its protein product is CAGVQGQGAYNEQFF.

V usage is TRBV7-2 and J usage is TRBJ2-2; TRBD2 is a possible D gene (6 bases). CDR1 and CDR2 (germline): SGHTA, FQGNSA. The CDR3 extends over 14 amino acids. Trimming took off 3 bases at V and 6 bases at J, with 11 bases between the two ends. The CDR3 protein is CASSLEGSAGELFF. The CDR3 nucleotides read TGTGCCAGCAGCTTGGAGGGCTCGGCCGGGGAGCTGTTTTTT.